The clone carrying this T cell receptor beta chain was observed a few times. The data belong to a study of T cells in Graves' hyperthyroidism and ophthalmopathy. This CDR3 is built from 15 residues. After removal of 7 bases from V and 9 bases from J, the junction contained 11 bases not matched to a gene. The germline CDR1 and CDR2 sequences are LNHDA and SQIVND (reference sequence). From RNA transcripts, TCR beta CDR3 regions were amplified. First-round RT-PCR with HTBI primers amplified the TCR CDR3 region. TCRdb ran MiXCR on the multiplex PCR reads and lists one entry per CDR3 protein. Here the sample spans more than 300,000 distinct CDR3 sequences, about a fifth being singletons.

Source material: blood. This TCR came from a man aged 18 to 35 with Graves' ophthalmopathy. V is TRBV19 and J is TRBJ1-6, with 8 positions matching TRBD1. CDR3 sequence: CASTPGETGVSPLHF. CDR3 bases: TGTGCCAGTACCCCCGGGGAGACAGGGGTTTCACCCCTCCACTTT.